These 26 T cell receptor beta chains came from one sample sequenced in a study of blood T cell repertoires in COVID-19. The data were produced by immunoSEQ multiplex PCR, yet TCRdb's version contains in-frame clones alone and is incomplete. Found here are 60,000 to 65,000 clones, around four fifths of them singletons; the top ten hold approximately 30%. The specimen was peripheral blood. The receptors here all came from a human donor in a cohort sampled during active COVID-19.

The chain couples TRBV7-2 to TRBJ2-7, with a possible D match to TRBD1 (6 bases). V lost 0 bases and J 7 bases, leaving 10 bases between the germline ends. This CDR3 is built from 13 residues. Germline V gives CDR1 SGHTA, CDR2 FQGNSA. CDR3 sequence reads: CASSLAVGGEQYF. The CDR3 DNA reads as TGTGCCAGCAGCTTAGCGGTAGGGGGAGAGCAGTACTTC.

This clone was recorded a few times. This chain uses TRBV3-1 (or the pseudogene TRBV3-2) with TRBJ2-2; 8 nucleotides agree with TRBD1. CDR3 length: 16 amino acids. The J segment lost 6 bases and the V segment lost 4 bases, leaving 10 bases of the junction unmatched. Germline V lookup: CDR1 LGHDT, CDR2 YNNKEL (reference sequence). CDR3 DNA: TGTGCCAGCAGCCTCGGACAGGGCGGCGACGCCGGGGAGCTGTTTTTT. It specifies CASSLGQGGDAGELFF.

The chain uses TRBV6-1 and TRBJ2-5, with unresolved D. Germline assignment: CDR1 MNHNS and CDR2 SASEGT. This CDR3 contains 14 residues. With 2 bases removed from V and 4 bases from J, the gap between germline ends came to 11 bases. The CDR3, as DNA: TGTGCCAGCAGTGAACTCCCCCGAGCAGAGACCCAGTACTTC. Translation gives CASSELPRAETQYF.

The chain carries TRBV7-9 and TRBJ1-2, with unresolved D. Germline CDR1 is SEHNR and CDR2 is FQNEAQ (reference sequence). V gave up 1 base and J gave up 7 bases, with 7 bases separating them. This CDR3 has 12 amino acids. The CDR3 region has the DNA TGTGCCAGCAGCTTAGAGGGAGCTGGCTACACCTTC. Translation: CASSLEGAGYTF.

The chain links TRBV5-1 to TRBJ1-2; no clear D. The germline V and J ends were trimmed by 0 bases and 2 bases, with 14 bases remaining between them. The CDR3 sequence is 16 residues long. CDR1 SGHRS and CDR2 YFSETQ come from the germline V gene. The CDR3 DNA follows: TGCGCCAGCAGCTTGGCCGAATGGGAGAGGAACTATGGCTACACCTTC. Translating gives CASSLAEWERNYGYTF.

CDR3 loop: CASAQSGWGNEQFF. The CDR3 bases are TGTGCCAGCGCTCAAAGCGGGTGGGGCAATGAGCAGTTCTTC. The genes are TRBV6-5 and TRBJ2-1, with D possibly being TRBD2 (6 bases). The germline gives CDR1 MNHEY, CDR2 SVGAGI. This CDR3 is built from 14 residues. Trimming stripped 8 bases from V and 6 bases from J, with 17 bases between.

This chain joins TRBV11-2 and TRBJ1-5; no firm D call. The CDR3 consists of 13 residues. Germline V gene data show CDR1 as SGHAT and CDR2 as FQNNGV. Trimming removed 4 bases from V and 5 bases from J, with 9 bases in between. The CDR3 loop is CASSSDFYQPQHF. The CDR3 nucleotides are TGTGCCAGCAGCTCGGACTTTTATCAGCCCCAGCATTTT.

The V gene is TRBV5-4, the J gene TRBJ1-1, with unresolved D. Trimming cost V 4 bases and J 1 base, with 14 bases left between them. Germline V lookup: CDR1 SGHNT, CDR2 YYREEE (reference sequence). The length of the CDR3 is 15 residues. This CDR3 is CASSAGGMANTEAFF. The DNA of the CDR3 is TGTGCCAGCAGCGCCGGAGGTATGGCGAACACTGAAGCTTTCTTT.

The J gene is TRBJ2-2, the V gene TRBV2; D might be TRBD2 (5 bases). V dropped 3 bases and J dropped 15 bases, with 17 bases sitting between them. Germline V gene sequence: CDR1 SNHLY, CDR2 FYNNEI. This CDR3 region has 13 residues. The CDR3 loop reads CASSDSRERTVFF. Written as DNA, the CDR3 is TGTGCCAGCAGTGACTCCCGGGAAAGAACGGTGTTTTTT.

V and J are TRBV5-1 and TRBJ2-7, with 9 bases aligning to TRBD2. The germline CDR1 and CDR2 sequences are SGHRS and YFSETQ. This CDR3 has 14 amino acids. The V segment lost 4 bases and the J segment 5 bases; nucleotides outside the gene matches: 7. The CDR3 sequence is CASSPRVAGDEQYF. Written as DNA, the CDR3 is TGCGCCAGCAGCCCCCGGGTAGCGGGAGACGAGCAGTACTTC. Combining the CDR3 with reference TRBV5-1 and TRBJ2-7 gives the whole variable domain KAGVTQTPRYLIKTRGQQVTLSCSPISGHRSVSWYQQTPGQGLQFLFEYFSETQRNKGNFPGRFSGRQFSNSRSEMNVSTLELGDSALYLCASSPRVAGDEQYFGPGTRLTVT.

This chain links TRBV7-3 with TRBJ2-2; 8 bases are shared with TRBD1. The germline gives CDR1 SGHTA, CDR2 FQGTGA. The trim removed 5 bases at V and 0 bases at J, leaving 5 bases unmatched. This CDR3 is built from 16 residues. The CDR3, as DNA: TGTGCCAGCAGCCCCTCAGGGGGCTCGAACACCGGGGAGCTGTTTTTT. This translates into CASSPSGGSNTGELFF.

The chain employs TRBV28 and TRBJ2-1; 9 bases align to TRBD1. J lost 4 bases, V lost 8 bases, and 9 bases had no gene match. CDR3 length: 15 amino acids. Germline-derived CDR1 and CDR2 are MDHEN and SYDVKM. The CDR3 sequence is CASQGQGKGYNEQFF. The CDR3 DNA reads as TGTGCCAGCCAGGGACAGGGAAAAGGATACAATGAGCAGTTCTTC. The entire variable domain, with the rest obtained from reference TRBV28 and TRBJ2-1, is as follows: DVKVTQSSRYLVKRTGEKVFLECVQDMDHENMFWYRQDPGLGLRLIYFSYDVKMKEKGDIPEGYSVSREKKERFSLILESASTNQTSMYLCASQGQGKGYNEQFFGPGTRLTVL.

The CDR3 DNA follows: TGTGCCAGCAGCTTACAGCGAAGTAACTATGGCTACACCTTC. Translating gives CASSLQRSNYGYTF. The chain couples TRBV7-9 to TRBJ1-2; no clear D. The CDR3 spans 14 residues. V was pared by 2 bases and J by 1 base, with 8 bases between. In germline, CDR1 is SEHNR, CDR2 FQNEAQ (reference sequence).

The chain has TRBV7-9 and TRBJ2-5; weak D call: TRBD2 (5 bases). V gave up 4 bases and J gave up 9 bases, with 15 bases separating them. In germline, CDR1 is SEHNR, CDR2 FQNEAQ (reference sequence). This CDR3 is built from 13 residues. As DNA, the CDR3 is TGTGCCAGCAGCTCTAGCCTTCTGTGGGCCCAGTACTTC. It codes for CASSSSLLWAQYF.

This clone was seen a handful of times. V gene TRBV15 combines with J gene TRBJ2-2, with 10 bases fitting TRBD2. The CDR3 runs to 16 residues. The junction had 2 bases not matched to a gene; V was cut back by 0 bases and J by 4 bases. Per germline, CDR1 LNHNV and CDR2 YYDKDF (reference sequence). The CDR3 nucleotides are TGTGCCACCAGCAGAGACCAGCGGGGGGGCACCGGGGAGCTGTTTTTT. This encodes CATSRDQRGGTGELFF.

The chain couples TRBV4-1 to TRBJ1-2; no clear D gene. The ends were cut back, 4 bases at V and 8 bases at J, with 14 bases in the middle. The germline V gene has CDR1 MGHRA and CDR2 YSYEKL. This CDR3 spans 13 amino acids. The chain's CDR3 is CASSRRDSGGYTF. For the CDR3, the DNA is TGCGCCAGCAGCCGTCGGGATAGCGGGGGCTACACCTTC.

The J gene is TRBJ2-5, the V gene TRBV29-1; TRBD2 is a possible D gene (5 bases). Germline V lookup: CDR1 SQVTM, CDR2 ANQGSEA. The CDR3 covers 11 residues. As DNA, the CDR3 is TGCAGTCTATTTCGAGGGGAGACCCAGTACTTC. Translation gives CSLFRGETQYF.

The V gene is TRBV3-1 (or the pseudogene TRBV3-2), the J gene TRBJ1-1; 8 bases are a match to TRBD1. This CDR3 contains 14 residues. Germline assignment: CDR1 LGHDT and CDR2 YNNKEL (reference sequence). V lost 6 bases, J lost 7 bases, and 10 bases stayed unmatched. CDR3 region: CASRPDLTGGEAFF. CDR3 coding DNA: TGTGCCAGCAGACCTGACTTAACAGGGGGTGAAGCTTTCTTT.

This CDR3 reads CAISESEVPLSGSPLHF. CDR3 nucleotides: TGTGCCATCAGTGAGTCGGAGGTCCCTTTATCGGGCTCACCCCTCCACTTT. The chain is built from TRBV10-3 and TRBJ1-6; no clear D gene. CDR3 size: 17 residues. V lost 0 bases and J 10 bases, leaving 19 bases between the germline ends. The germline gives CDR1 ENHRY, CDR2 SYGVKD.

This chain links TRBV4-2 with TRBJ2-7, with D perhaps matching TRBD2 (6 bases). This CDR3 comprises 14 residues. The germline V gene encodes CDR1 LGHNA and CDR2 YNFKEQ. The V end lost 0 bases, the J end lost 6 bases, and 12 bases lay between the germline ends. The CDR3 here is CASSQETEGPEQYF. As DNA, the CDR3 is TGTGCCAGCAGCCAAGAGACGGAGGGCCCCGAGCAGTACTTC.

The chain recombines TRBV12-5 with TRBJ1-2; no clear D. This CDR3 spans 15 amino acids. The V gene lost 2 bases and the J gene lost 2 bases, with 12 bases spanning the gap. Germline CDR1 and CDR2: LGHNT and FRNRAP. DNA for the CDR3: TGTGCTAGTGGTTTGCCGCTAGAGTTCAACTATGGCTACACCTTC. Translated, it gives CASGLPLEFNYGYTF.

The CDR3 DNA reads TGTGCCAGTAGTACCGGACAGGGGCGAAATTCACCCCTCCACTTT. Translation: CASSTGQGRNSPLHF. The chain carries TRBV19 and TRBJ1-6, with TRBD1 identical over 9 bases. This CDR3 contains 15 residues. Germline CDR1 reads LNHDA; CDR2 reads SQIVND (reference sequence). After removal of 4 bases from V and 7 bases from J, the junction contained 5 bases not matched to a gene.

The chain links TRBV2 to TRBJ1-3; tentatively, D is TRBD1 (6 bases). Trimming stripped 2 bases from V and 4 bases from J, with 15 bases between. The CDR3 covers 16 residues. CDR1 SNHLY and CDR2 FYNNEI come from the germline V gene. In DNA, the CDR3 is TGTGCCAGCAGTGAATGGGGGCAGGGGAGAGGAAACACCATATATTTT. It translates to CASSEWGQGRGNTIYF.

V and J are TRBV6-5 and TRBJ1-1, with D hard to call. The CDR3 totals 12 residues. V shed 7 bases and J shed 4 bases, with 10 bases lying between them. Germline V gene sequence: CDR1 MNHEY, CDR2 SVGAGI. The CDR3 DNA reads as TGTGCCAGCATAGGAGAACTCACTGAAGCTTTCTTT. This encodes CASIGELTEAFF.

This clone was detected a few times. The chain employs TRBV7-3 and TRBJ1-2; 8 bases agree with TRBD1. The CDR3 has 13 residues. The germline CDR1 and CDR2 sequences are SGHTA and FQGTGA. The V segment lost 5 bases and the J segment 8 bases; nucleotides outside the gene matches: 7. The CDR3 sequence is CASSKTGQGGYTF. In DNA form, the CDR3 reads TGTGCCAGCAGCAAGACAGGACAGGGCGGCTACACCTTC. Combining the CDR3 with reference TRBV7-3 and TRBJ1-2 gives the whole variable domain GAGVSQTPSNKVTEKGKYVELRCDPISGHTALYWYRQSLGQGPEFLIYFQGTGAADDSGLPNDRFFAVRPEGSVSTLKIQRTERGDSAVYLCASSKTGQGGYTFGSGTRLTVV.

V usage is TRBV27 and J usage is TRBJ1-1; D is possibly TRBD1 (6 bases). This CDR3 contains 15 residues. Trimming removed 2 bases from V and 1 base from J, with 11 bases in between. Germline V gene data show CDR1 as MNHEY and CDR2 as SMNVEV (reference sequence). CDR3 DNA sequence: TGTGCCAGCAGTTTACGAGGGGGTGGGAACACTGAAGCTTTCTTT. Translating it yields CASSLRGGGNTEAFF.